Listed below are T cell receptor beta chains from one sample, sequenced in a study of cytomegalovirus exposure and HLA in healthy donors. Generated by immunoSEQ multiplex PCR, the TCRdb table keeps only in-frame clones and is missing some. The sample includes some 25,000 clones, nearly 80% seen only once; the top ten take more than 4.5%. The sample was PBMCs. These receptors were collected from a male donor in good health and CMV-seronegative. The CDR3 runs from the conserved cysteine through the conserved F or W. A D gene is named only where the DNA matches it firmly. Size is stated for part of the rows, as once, few or many counts, or as a class when the clone is expanded.

>TRBV6-1|TRBD1|TRBJ1-2|-
TGTGCCAGCAGTAGGGACAGGGGGTTCTATGGCTACACCTTC
CASSRDRGFYGYTF
>TRBV5-1|-|TRBJ2-3|once
TGCGCCAGCAGCTTGGTAGGGACTAGCACAGATACGCAGTATTTT
CASSLVGTSTDTQYF
>TRBV28|-|TRBJ1-3|-
TGTGCCAGCAGTTCCTCTGAAGCTTCTGGAAACACCATATATTTT
CASSSSEASGNTIYF
>TRBV10-3|TRBD1|TRBJ2-7|-
TGTGCCATCAGTGCGAACAGGGGACCTTCCTACGAGCAGTACTTC
CAISANRGPSYEQYF
>TRBV2|TRBD2|TRBJ2-2|-
TGTGCCAGCAGAGGACTAGCGCCAAACACCGGGGAGCTGTTTTTT
CASRGLAPNTGELFF
>TRBV28|-|TRBJ1-4|-
TGTGCCAGCAGTTTTGGGAGGGCAACTAATGAAAAACTGTTTTTT
CASSFGRATNEKLFF
>TRBV28|TRBD1|TRBJ2-7|-
TGTGCCAGCAGTTTGGGACAGGCCCCCTACGAGCAGTACTTC
CASSLGQAPYEQYF
>TRBV4-2|TRBD2|TRBJ2-3|once
TGTGCCAGCAGCCAAGATGGGGGCTTAGGTACTAGCGGGAGGGCCTGGGGGACAGATACGCAGTATTTT
CASSQDGGLGTSGRAWGTDTQYF
>TRBV2|TRBD2|TRBJ2-1|-
TGTGCCAGCAGTAGTAGCGGGGGGGCTTATGAGCAGTTCTTC
CASSSSGGAYEQFF
>TRBV9|-|TRBJ2-7|-
TGTGCCAGCAGCGTAGAGGGGAGGACTTCGGTGTACGAGCAGTACTTC
CASSVEGRTSVYEQYF
>TRBV7-9|TRBD2|TRBJ2-2|-
TGTGCCAGCAGCACGGGACTATATAACACCGGGGAGCTGTTTTTT
CASSTGLYNTGELFF
>TRBV6-1|TRBD1|TRBJ2-6|few
TGTGCCAGCAGTGAAGTGGGCAACAGGGGGTCTGGGGCCAACGTCCTGACTTTC
CASSEVGNRGSGANVLTF
>TRBV29-1|TRBD2|TRBJ2-2|-
TGCAGCGTCCCCAATAGCGGGATTAACACCGGGGAGCTGTTTTTT
CSVPNSGINTGELFF
>TRBV28|-|TRBJ1-1|-
TGTGCCAGCAGTTTACGTAACAGGGCGGGGGGCACTGAAGCTTTCTTT
CASSLRNRAGGTEAFF
>TRBV6-5|-|TRBJ2-1|-
TGTGCCAGCAGTTACTCTAGCGGAGGAAACAATGAGCAGTTCTTC
CASSYSSGGNNEQFF